This TCR beta chain was found in a study of blood T cell repertoires in COVID-19. Looking at the study overall: Samples came from the United States, Italy and Spain, spanning acute and convalescent COVID-19.

Those enrolled, adults aged roughly 18 to 90 years, came from about two dozen US areas. Cohort 3 donors were reported recovered after two negative PCRs, clearance, or symptom resolution. Sequenced by immunoSEQ multiplex PCR; TCRdb stores in-frame clones only, minus some. Among around 280,000 clones listed, roughly nine tenths were seen once. The V and J ends lost 4 bases and 0 bases respectively, with 9 bases between them. The CDR3 runs 14 residues. In germline, CDR1 is SGHRS, CDR2 YFSETQ. V gene TRBV5-1 combines with J gene TRBJ2-3; possible D gene TRBD2, 6 bases. Sequenced: PBMCs or T cells enriched from blood (not recorded which). This clonotype originated in a woman in her forties who had recovered from COVID-19. Written as DNA, the CDR3 is TGCGCCAGCAGCGCCGGGACTAGCACAGATACGCAGTATTTT. It specifies CASSAGTSTDTQYF.